Shown below are 7 T cell receptor beta chains from a single sample sequenced in a study of regulatory T cells in long-lasting Graves disease. CDR3-region Arm-PCR and iRepertoire HTBI primers produced the TCR beta libraries. TCRdb reprocessed the multiplex PCR reads via MiXCR and lists one record per CDR3 protein. The profile shows a few hundred thousand distinct CDR3 sequences, around a fifth of them singletons. Time point specified: persistent/refractory GD, antithyroid drugs over 5 years with positive TRAb. After RNA was extracted from PBMCs, the TCR library was made from it. The input for sequencing was peripheral blood mononuclear cells (PBMCs), taken when the disease was refractory, from a patient treated with antithyroid drugs. The receptors here all came from a female donor with Graves disease.

This clonotype appeared once. V gene TRBV7-9 combines with J gene TRBJ2-3, with 13 positions matching TRBD2. This CDR3 has 16 residues. The germline V gene encodes CDR1 SEHNR and CDR2 FQNEAQ (reference sequence). J lost 3 bases, V lost 3 bases, and 3 bases had no gene match. CDR3 nucleotide sequence: TGTGCCAGCAGCTTCCGGGGACTAGCGGGGACAGATACGCAGTATTTT. The encoded protein is CASSFRGLAGTDTQYF.

This clonotype occurred many times. The chain carries TRBV3-1 and TRBJ1-1, with 9 bases matching TRBD1. The CDR3 contains 12 residues. V gave up 4 bases and J gave up 8 bases; unmatched junction bases: 2. CDR1 LGHDT and CDR2 YNNKEL come from the germline V gene (reference sequence). The CDR3 is CASSPGQGEAFF. CDR3 sequence (DNA): TGTGCCAGCAGCCCCGGACAGGGGGAAGCTTTCTTT.

V and J are TRBV19 and TRBJ2-7, with TRBD1 matching over 9 bases. The CDR3 is made up of 15 amino acids. The junction had 7 bases not matched to a gene; V was cut back by 1 base and J by 6 bases. CDR1 and CDR2 (germline): LNHDA, SQIVND (reference sequence). DNA for the CDR3: TGTGCCAGTAGTATAGCGGGACAGGGTTACTCCGAGCAGTACTTC. Amino acid sequence: CASSIAGQGYSEQYF.

This clonotype appeared many times. This sequence joins TRBV28 and TRBJ2-2; no definite D call. The CDR3 has 16 amino acids. The V and J ends lost 3 bases and 2 bases respectively, with 13 bases between them. CDR1 is MDHEN and CDR2 is SYDVKM in the germline V gene. The chain's CDR3 is CASSLIGWDNTGELFF. Here the CDR3 DNA reads TGTGCCAGCAGTTTGATTGGATGGGATAACACCGGGGAGCTGTTTTTT.

This clonotype appeared a few times. This chain uses TRBV10-2 with TRBJ2-5; the D gene is possibly TRBD2 (6 bases). There are 13 residues in the CDR3. Trimming took off 8 bases at V and 7 bases at J, with 17 bases between the two ends. Germline V gives CDR1 WSHSY, CDR2 SAAADI. The CDR3 bases are TGCGCCAGCCACGCGGGAAAGGATGGGACCCAGTACTTC. Its translation is CASHAGKDGTQYF.

This clonotype occurred a few times. J is TRBJ2-2 and V is TRBV3-1; D gene unclear. Germline V lookup: CDR1 LGHDT, CDR2 YNNKEL (reference sequence). This CDR3 spans 14 amino acids. The V and J ends lost 1 base and 3 bases respectively, with 6 bases between them. CDR3: CASSQGWDTGELFF. Written as DNA, the CDR3 is TGTGCCAGCAGCCAAGGGTGGGACACCGGGGAGCTGTTTTTT.

The chain couples TRBV7-3 to TRBJ1-1, with 10 nucleotides matching TRBD1. Per the germline V gene, CDR1 is SGHTA and CDR2 is FQGTGA. There are 14 residues in the CDR3. Trimming at V came to 0 bases and at J to 7 bases, leaving 2 bases not matched to a gene. Written as DNA, the CDR3 is TGTGCCAGCAGCTTAACCGGGACAGGGGATGAAGCTTTCTTT. Amino acids: CASSLTGTGDEAFF.